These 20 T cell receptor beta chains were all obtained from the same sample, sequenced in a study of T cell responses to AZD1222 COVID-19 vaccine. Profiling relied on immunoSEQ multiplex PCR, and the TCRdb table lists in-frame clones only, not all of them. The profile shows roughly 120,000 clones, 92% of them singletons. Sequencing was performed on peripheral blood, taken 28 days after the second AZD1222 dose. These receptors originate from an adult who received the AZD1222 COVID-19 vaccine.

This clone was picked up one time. The CDR3 is CASSVKVGANEKLFF. The CDR3 bases are TGTGCCAGCAGCGTCAAGGTTGGCGCTAATGAAAAACTGTTTTTT. V is TRBV7-6 and J is TRBJ1-4; D uncertain. Looked up from germline, CDR1 is SGHVS and CDR2 is FNYEAQ. This CDR3 comprises 15 residues. Trimming took off 5 bases at V and 3 bases at J, with 13 bases between the two ends. Complete variable domain (other parts from reference TRBV7-6 and TRBJ1-4): GAGVSQSPRYKVTKRGQDVALRCDPISGHVSLYWYRQALGQGPEFLTYFNYEAQQDKSGLPNDRFSAERPEGSISTLTIQRTEQRDSAMYRCASSVKVGANEKLFFGSGTQLSVL.

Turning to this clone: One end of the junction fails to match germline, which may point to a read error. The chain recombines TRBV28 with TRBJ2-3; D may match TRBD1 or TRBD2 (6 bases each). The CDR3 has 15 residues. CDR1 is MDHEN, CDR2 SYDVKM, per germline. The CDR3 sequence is CASILDRTITDTQYF. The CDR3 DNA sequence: TGTGCCAGCATTTTAGACAGGACTATCACAGATACGCAGTATTTT.

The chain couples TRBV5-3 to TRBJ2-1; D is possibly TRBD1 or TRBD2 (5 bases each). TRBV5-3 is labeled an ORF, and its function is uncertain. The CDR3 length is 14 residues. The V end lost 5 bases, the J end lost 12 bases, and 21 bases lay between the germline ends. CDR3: CARRHTQDSMGQFF. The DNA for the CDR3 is TGTGCCAGAAGACACACACAGGACTCCATGGGGCAGTTCTTC.

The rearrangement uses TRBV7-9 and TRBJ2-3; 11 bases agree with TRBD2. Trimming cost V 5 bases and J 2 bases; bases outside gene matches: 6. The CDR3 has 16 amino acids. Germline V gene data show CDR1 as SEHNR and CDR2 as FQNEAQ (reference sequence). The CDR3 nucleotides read TGTGCCAGCAGCCACGGGACTAGCGGCTTCACAGATACGCAGTATTTT. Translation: CASSHGTSGFTDTQYF.

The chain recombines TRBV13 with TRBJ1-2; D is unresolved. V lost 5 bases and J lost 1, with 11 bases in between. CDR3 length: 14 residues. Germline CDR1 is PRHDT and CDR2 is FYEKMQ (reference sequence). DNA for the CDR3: TGTGCCAGCAGCCTTTCTCCGGGTAACTATGGCTACACCTTC. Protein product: CASSLSPGNYGYTF.

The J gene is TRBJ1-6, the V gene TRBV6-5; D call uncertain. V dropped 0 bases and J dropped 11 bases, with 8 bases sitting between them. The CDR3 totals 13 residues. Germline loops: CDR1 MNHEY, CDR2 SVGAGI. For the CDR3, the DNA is TGTGCCAGCAGTTACTCAAACCGGCCACCCCTCCACTTT. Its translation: CASSYSNRPPLHF.

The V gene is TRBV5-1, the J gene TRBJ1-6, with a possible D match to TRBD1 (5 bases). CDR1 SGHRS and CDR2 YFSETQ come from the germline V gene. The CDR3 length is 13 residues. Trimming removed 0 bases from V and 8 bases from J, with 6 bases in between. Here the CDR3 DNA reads TGCGCCAGCAGCTTGGCAGGGTATTCACCCCTCCACTTT. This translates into CASSLAGYSPLHF.

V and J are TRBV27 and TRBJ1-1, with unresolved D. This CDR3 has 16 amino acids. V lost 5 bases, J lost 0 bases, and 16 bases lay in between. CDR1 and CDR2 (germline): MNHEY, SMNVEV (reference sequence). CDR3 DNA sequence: TGTGCCAGCAGTCGACACGCCGGACGGTTGAACACTGAAGCTTTCTTT. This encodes CASSRHAGRLNTEAFF.

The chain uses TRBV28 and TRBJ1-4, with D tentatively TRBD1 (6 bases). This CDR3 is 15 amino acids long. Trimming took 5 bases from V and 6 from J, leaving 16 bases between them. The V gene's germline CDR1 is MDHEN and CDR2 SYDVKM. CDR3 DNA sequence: TGTGCCAGCAGTAAAGGGGGGGCAGCACATGAAAAACTGTTTTTT. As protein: CASSKGGAAHEKLFF.

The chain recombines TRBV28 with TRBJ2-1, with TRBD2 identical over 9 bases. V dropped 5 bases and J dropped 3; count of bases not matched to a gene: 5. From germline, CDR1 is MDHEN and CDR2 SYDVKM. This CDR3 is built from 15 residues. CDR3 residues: CASSSGLAIYNEQFF. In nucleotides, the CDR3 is TGTGCCAGCAGTAGCGGACTAGCGATCTACAATGAGCAGTTCTTC. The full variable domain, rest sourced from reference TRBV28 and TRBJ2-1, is DVKVTQSSRYLVKRTGEKVFLECVQDMDHENMFWYRQDPGLGLRLIYFSYDVKMKEKGDIPEGYSVSREKKERFSLILESASTNQTSMYLCASSSGLAIYNEQFFGPGTRLTVL.

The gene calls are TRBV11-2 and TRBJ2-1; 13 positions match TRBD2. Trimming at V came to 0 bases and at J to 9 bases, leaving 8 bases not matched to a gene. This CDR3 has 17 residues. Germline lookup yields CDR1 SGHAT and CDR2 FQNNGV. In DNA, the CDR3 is TGTGCCAGCAGCTTAGATTTCGGGACTAGCGGGGAGGGTGAGCAGTTCTTC. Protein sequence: CASSLDFGTSGEGEQFF.

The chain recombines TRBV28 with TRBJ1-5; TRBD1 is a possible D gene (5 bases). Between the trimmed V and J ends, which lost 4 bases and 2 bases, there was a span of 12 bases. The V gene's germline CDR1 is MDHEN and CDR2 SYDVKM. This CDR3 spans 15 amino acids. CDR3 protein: CASSSQGFGNQPQHF. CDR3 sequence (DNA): TGTGCCAGCAGTTCCCAGGGCTTCGGCAATCAGCCCCAGCATTTT.

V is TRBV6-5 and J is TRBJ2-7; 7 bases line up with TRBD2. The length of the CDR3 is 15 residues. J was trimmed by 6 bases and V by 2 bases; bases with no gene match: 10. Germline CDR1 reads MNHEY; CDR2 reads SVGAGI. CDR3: CASSYQVGRGFEQYF. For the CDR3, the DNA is TGTGCCAGCAGTTACCAAGTTGGGCGGGGGTTCGAGCAGTACTTC.

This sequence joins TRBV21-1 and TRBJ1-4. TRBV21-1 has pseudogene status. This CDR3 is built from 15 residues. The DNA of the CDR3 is TGTGCCAGCAGCAGGAGACAAACGTCTAATGAAAAACTGTTTTTT. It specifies CASSRRQTSNEKLFF.

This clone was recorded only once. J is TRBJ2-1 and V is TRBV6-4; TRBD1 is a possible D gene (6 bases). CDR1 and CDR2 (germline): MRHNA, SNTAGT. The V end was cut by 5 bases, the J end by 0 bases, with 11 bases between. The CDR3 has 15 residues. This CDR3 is CASSLGQSSYNEQFF. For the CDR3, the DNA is TGTGCCAGCAGTCTTGGACAGAGCTCCTACAATGAGCAGTTCTTC.

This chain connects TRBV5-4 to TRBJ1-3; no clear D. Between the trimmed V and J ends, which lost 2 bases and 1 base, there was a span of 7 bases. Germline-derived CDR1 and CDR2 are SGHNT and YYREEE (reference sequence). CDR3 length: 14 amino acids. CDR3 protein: CASSFRSSGNTIYF. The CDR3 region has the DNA TGTGCCAGCAGCTTTAGAAGTTCTGGAAACACCATATATTTT.

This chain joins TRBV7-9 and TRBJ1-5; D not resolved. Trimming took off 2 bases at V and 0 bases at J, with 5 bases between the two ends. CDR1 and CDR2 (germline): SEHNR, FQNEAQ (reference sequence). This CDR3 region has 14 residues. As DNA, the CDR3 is TGTGCCAGCAGCTTACCTAATAGCAATCAGCCCCAGCATTTT. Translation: CASSLPNSNQPQHF.

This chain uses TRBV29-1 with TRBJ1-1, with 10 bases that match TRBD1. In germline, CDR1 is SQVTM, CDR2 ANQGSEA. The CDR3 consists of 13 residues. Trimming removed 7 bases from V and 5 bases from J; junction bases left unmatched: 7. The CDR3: CSGRRTGGTEAFF. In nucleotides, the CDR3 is TGCAGCGGAAGAAGGACAGGGGGGACTGAAGCTTTCTTT.

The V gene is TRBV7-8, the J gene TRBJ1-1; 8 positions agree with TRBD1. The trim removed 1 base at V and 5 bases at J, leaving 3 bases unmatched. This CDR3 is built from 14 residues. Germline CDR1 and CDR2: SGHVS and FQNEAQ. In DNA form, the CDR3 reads TGTGCCAGCAGCTTAGGGCAGGGGGCAACTGAAGCTTTCTTT. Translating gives CASSLGQGATEAFF.

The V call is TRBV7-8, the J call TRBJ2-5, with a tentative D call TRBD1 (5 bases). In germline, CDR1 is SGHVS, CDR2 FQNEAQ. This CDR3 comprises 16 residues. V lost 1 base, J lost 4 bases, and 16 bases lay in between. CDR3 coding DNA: TGTGCCAGCAGCTTAGAGCCGGGTCTAGGGGCAGAGACCCAGTACTTC. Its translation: CASSLEPGLGAETQYF. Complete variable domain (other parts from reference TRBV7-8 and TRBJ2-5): GAGVSQSPRYKVAKRGQDVALRCDPISGHVSLFWYQQALGQGPEFLTYFQNEAQLDKSGLPSDRFFAERPEGSVSTLKIQRTQQEDSAVYLCASSLEPGLGAETQYFGPGTRLLVL.